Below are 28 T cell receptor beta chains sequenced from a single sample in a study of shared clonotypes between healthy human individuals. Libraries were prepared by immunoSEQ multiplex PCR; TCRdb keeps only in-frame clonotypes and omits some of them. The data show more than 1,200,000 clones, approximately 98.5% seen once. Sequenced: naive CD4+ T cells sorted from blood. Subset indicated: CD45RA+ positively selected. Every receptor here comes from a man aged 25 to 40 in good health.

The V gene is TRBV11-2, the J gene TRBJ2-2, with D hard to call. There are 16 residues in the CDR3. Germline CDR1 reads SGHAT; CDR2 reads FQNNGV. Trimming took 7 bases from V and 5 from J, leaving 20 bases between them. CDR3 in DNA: TGTGCCAGCAACAAAGCTGACTCCCGCCTGACCGGGGAGCTGTTTTTT. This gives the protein CASNKADSRLTGELFF.

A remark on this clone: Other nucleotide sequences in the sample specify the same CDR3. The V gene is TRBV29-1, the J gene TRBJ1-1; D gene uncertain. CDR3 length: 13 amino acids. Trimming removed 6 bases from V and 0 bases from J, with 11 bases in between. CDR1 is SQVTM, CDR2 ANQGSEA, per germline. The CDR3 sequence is CSVAGVLNTEAFF. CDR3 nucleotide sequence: TGCAGCGTAGCTGGGGTTTTGAACACTGAAGCTTTCTTT.

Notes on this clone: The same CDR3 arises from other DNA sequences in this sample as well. CDR3 bases: TGTGCCAGCTCACTCCAAGAGACCCAGTACTTC. Translating gives CASSLQETQYF. The chain is built from TRBV18 and TRBJ2-5; D remains unclear. The germline V and J ends were trimmed by 4 bases and 1 base, with 1 base remaining between them. The germline V gene has CDR1 KGHSH and CDR2 LQKENI. CDR3 length: 11 amino acids.

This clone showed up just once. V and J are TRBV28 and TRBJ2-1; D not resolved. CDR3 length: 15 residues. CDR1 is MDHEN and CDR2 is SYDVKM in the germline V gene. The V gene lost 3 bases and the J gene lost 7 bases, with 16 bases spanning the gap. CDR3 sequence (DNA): TGTGCCAGCAGTTTTTACCGGGCCCAACGGAATGAGCAGTTCTTC. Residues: CASSFYRAQRNEQFF.

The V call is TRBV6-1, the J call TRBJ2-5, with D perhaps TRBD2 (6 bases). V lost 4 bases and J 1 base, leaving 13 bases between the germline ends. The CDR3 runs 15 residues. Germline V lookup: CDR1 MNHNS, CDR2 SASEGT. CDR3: CASSGWAGTQETQYF. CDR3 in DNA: TGTGCCAGCAGTGGGTGGGCGGGAACCCAAGAGACCCAGTACTTC.

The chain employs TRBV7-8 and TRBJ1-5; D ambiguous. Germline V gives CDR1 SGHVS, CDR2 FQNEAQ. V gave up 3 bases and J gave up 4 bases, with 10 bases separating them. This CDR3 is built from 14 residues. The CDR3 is CASSLAGPNQPQHF. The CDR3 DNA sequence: TGTGCCAGCAGCTTGGCTGGGCCGAATCAGCCCCAGCATTTT.

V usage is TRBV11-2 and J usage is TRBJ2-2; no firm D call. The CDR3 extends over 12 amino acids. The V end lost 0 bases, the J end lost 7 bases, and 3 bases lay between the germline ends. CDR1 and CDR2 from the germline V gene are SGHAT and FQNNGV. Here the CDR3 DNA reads TGTGCCAGCAGCTTAGATCGCGGGGAGCTGTTTTTT. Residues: CASSLDRGELFF.

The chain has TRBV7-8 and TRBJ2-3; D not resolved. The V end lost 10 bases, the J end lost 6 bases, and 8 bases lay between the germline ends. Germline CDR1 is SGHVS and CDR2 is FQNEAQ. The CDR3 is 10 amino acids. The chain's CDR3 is CAIDSDTQYF. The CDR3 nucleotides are TGTGCCATCGATAGTGATACGCAGTATTTT.

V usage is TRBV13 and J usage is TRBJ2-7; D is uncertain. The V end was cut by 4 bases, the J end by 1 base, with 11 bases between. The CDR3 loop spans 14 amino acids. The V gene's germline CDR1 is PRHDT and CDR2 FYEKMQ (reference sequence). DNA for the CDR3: TGTGCCAGCAGCTCGGGCGGCCGTTCCTACGAGCAGTACTTC. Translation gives CASSSGGRSYEQYF.

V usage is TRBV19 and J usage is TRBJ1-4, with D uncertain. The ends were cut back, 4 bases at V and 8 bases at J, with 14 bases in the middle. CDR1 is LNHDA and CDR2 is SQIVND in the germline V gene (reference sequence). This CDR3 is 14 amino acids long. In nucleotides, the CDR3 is TGTGCCAGTAGTAATTCCGTCTACAGAGAAAAACTGTTTTTT. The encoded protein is CASSNSVYREKLFF.

For the CDR3, the DNA is TGTGCCACCCAATACAGGGGTAGCTACACCTTC. Translation gives CATQYRGSYTF. This sequence joins TRBV27 and TRBJ1-2; TRBD1 matches at 7 bases. There are 11 residues in the CDR3. V shed 10 bases, J shed 9 bases, and the junction held 8 bases outside the gene matches. Germline loops: CDR1 MNHEY, CDR2 SMNVEV (reference sequence).

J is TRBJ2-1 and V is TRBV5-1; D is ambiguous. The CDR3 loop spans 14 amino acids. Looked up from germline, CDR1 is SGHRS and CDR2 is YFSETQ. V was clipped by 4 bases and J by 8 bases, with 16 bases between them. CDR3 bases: TGCGCCAGCAGCAATGAACCGACTTACGATGAGCAGTTCTTC. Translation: CASSNEPTYDEQFF.

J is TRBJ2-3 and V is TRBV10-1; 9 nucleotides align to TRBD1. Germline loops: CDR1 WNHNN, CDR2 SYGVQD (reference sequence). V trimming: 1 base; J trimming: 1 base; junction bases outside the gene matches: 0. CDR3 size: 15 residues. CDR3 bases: TGCGCCAGCAGTGAGTGGACAGGGGGCACAGATACGCAGTATTTT. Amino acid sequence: CASSEWTGGTDTQYF.

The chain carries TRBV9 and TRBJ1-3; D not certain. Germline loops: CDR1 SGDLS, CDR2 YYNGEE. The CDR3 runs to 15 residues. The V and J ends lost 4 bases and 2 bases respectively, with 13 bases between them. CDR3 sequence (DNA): TGTGCCAGCAGCCCCGGCCCTGAGGCTGGAAACACCATATATTTT. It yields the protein CASSPGPEAGNTIYF.

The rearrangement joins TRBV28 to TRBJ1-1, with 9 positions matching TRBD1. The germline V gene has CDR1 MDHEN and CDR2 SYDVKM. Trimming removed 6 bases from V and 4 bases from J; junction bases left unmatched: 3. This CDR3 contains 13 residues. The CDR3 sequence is CASRRQGGTEAFF. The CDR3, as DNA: TGTGCCAGCAGACGACAGGGGGGCACTGAAGCTTTCTTT.

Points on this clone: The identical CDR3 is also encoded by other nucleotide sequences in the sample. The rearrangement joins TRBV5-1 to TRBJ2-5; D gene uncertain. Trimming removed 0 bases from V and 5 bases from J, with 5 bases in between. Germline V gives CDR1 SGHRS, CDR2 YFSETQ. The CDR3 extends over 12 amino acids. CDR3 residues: CASSLVEETQYF. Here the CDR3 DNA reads TGCGCCAGCAGCTTGGTCGAGGAGACCCAGTACTTC. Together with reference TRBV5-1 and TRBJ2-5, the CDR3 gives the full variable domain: KAGVTQTPRYLIKTRGQQVTLSCSPISGHRSVSWYQQTPGQGLQFLFEYFSETQRNKGNFPGRFSGRQFSNSRSEMNVSTLELGDSALYLCASSLVEETQYFGPGTRLLVL.

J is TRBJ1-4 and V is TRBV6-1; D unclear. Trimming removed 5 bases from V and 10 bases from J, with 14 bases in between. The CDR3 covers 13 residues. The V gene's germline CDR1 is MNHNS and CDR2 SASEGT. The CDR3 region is CASSPSLDPKLFF. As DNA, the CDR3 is TGTGCCAGCAGTCCGTCTCTGGATCCAAAACTGTTTTTT.

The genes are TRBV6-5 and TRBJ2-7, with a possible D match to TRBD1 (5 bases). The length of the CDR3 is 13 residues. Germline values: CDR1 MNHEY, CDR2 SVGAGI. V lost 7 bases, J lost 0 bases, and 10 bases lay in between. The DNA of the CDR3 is TGTGCCAGCAAACGGCAGGGCTCCTACGAGCAGTACTTC. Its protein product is CASKRQGSYEQYF.

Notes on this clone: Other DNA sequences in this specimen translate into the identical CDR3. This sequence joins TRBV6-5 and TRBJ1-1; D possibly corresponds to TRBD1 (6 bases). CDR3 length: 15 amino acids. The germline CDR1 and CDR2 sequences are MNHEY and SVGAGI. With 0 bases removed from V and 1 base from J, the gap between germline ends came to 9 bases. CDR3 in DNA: TGTGCCAGCAGTTACTCGGGAGGGGGGAACACTGAAGCTTTCTTT. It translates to CASSYSGGGNTEAFF.

The CDR3 nucleotides are TGTGCCAGCAGCTCCCTCTCCTCCGAGGATACGCAGTATTTT. As protein: CASSSLSSEDTQYF. The rearrangement uses TRBV7-3 and TRBJ2-3; the D is unclear. The CDR3 loop spans 14 amino acids. V was pared by 4 bases and J by 6 bases, with 14 bases between. Germline V gene data show CDR1 as SGHTA and CDR2 as FQGTGA.

CDR3 loop: CASSLAGTLRINEQFF. The CDR3 DNA reads as TGTGCCAGCAGTTTGGCCGGGACCCTGAGGATTAATGAGCAGTTCTTC. The chain is built from TRBV28 and TRBJ2-1; D could derive from TRBD1 or TRBD2 (5 bases each). The CDR3 has 16 residues. Trimming took off 3 bases at V and 7 bases at J, with 19 bases between the two ends. Germline CDR1 MDHEN, CDR2 SYDVKM.

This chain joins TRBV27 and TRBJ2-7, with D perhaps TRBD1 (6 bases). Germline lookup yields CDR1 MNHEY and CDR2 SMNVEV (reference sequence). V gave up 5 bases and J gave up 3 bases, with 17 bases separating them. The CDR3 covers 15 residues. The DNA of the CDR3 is TGTGCCAGCAGTGCGTATCCGGGACAACACTACGAGCAGTACTTC. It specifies CASSAYPGQHYEQYF.

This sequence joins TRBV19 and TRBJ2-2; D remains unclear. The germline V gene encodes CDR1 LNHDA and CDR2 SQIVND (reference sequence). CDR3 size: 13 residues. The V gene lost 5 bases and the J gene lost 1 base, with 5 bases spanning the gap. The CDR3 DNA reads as TGTGCCAGTAGTCTGGGGAACACCGGGGAGCTGTTTTTT. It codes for CASSLGNTGELFF.

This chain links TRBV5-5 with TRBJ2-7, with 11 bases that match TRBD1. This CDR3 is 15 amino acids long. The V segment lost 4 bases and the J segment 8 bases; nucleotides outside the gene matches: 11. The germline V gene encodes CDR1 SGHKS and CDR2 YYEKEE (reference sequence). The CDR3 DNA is TGTGCCAGCAGCGGACTGGGACAGGGGGTACGGAAGCAGTACTTC. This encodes CASSGLGQGVRKQYF.

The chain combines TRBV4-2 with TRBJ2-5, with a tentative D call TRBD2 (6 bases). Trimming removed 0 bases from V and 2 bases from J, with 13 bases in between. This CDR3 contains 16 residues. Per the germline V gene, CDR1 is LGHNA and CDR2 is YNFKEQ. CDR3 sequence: CASSQDGWEEQETQYF. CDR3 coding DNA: TGTGCCAGCAGCCAAGATGGGTGGGAGGAACAAGAGACCCAGTACTTC.

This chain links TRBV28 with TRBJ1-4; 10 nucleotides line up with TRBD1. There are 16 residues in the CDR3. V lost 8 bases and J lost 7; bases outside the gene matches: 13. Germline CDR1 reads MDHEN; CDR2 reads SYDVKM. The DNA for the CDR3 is TGTGCCAGCTCGGGACAGGGGATGTCGTTTACTGAAAAACTGTTTTTT. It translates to CASSGQGMSFTEKLFF.

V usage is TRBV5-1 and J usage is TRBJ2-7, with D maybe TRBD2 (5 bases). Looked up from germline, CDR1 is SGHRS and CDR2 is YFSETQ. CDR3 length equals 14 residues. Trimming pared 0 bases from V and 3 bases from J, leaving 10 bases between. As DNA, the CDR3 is TGCGCCAGCAGCTTGGCCGAGGGAAACTACGAGCAGTACTTC. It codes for CASSLAEGNYEQYF.

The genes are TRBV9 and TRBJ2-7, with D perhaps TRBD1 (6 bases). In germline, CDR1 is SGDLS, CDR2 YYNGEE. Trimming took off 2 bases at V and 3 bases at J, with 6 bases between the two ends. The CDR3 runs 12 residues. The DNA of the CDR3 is TGTGCCAGCAGCGTGGACAGCTACGAGCAGTACTTC. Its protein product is CASSVDSYEQYF.